This T cell receptor beta chain was captured by sequencing in a study of blood T cell repertoires in COVID-19 (dated by TCRdb to the early 2020s). Regarding the complete study: Collaborator samples came from the United States, Italy and Spain and covered acute and convalescent phases of COVID-19. Where available, HLA class I and class II types were taken from metadata supplied by the sample provider and were not determined by assay-based typing. Subjects who had been exposed to COVID-19, were actively infected with it, or had recovered from it provided the deeply sampled blood TCRbeta repertoires that made up the dataset. The samples were drawn from two sources: the first 160 participants of the ongoing ImmuneRACE study, and approximately 1,300 subjects contributed by 6 global collaborators. The sample metadata nearly always contained a de-identified subject ID, COVID-19 status, age in years and sex. The material from the prospective study consisted of cDNA or gDNA derived from T cells, B-cell-depleted T cells, or PBMCs. A freely available public database, intended as a resource for researchers studying the immune response to SARS-CoV-2, is where the repertoires were released. The full study reports these points: The quantity of clinical and demographic metadata differed by source and by participant and was supplied without curation.

Each collaborating institution followed its own protocols to collect whole blood in K2EDTA tubes. For TCRbeta analysis, collaborators shipped samples as frozen whole blood, isolated PBMCs, or DNA extracted from either of those sample types. TCRbeta CDR3 regions were amplified from genomic DNA using the immunoSEQ Assay, a bias-controlled multiplex PCR. The study's processing was this. Nucleated cell counts per sample were estimated from amplification of reference gene primers within the assay. Sequence reads were collapsed and filtered to measure the absolute abundance of every unique TCRbeta CDR3 rearrangement. Productive Simpson clonality was computed per sample as the square root of Simpson's diversity index over productive rearrangements. Drawn from immuneACCESS, this table holds only the in-frame rearrangements with V and J called that TCRdb kept. Clones are partly lost; checked studies trace under half to an unresolved V gene and leave the rest unexplained. Clone size and the V and J calls come from that table; the DNA yielded D and trimming. Recorded for this sample are around 330,000 clones; 85% to 90% of them occurred a single time. The leading ten clones occupy 4% of the sample.

From cysteine to phenylalanine, the CDR3 is 16 amino acids long. Just CDR3 DNA is preserved here, 48 bases in frame from base 1. A distance of 16 bases separates the germline ends of V and J, which lose 5 bases and 0 bases respectively. The germline V gene (reference sequence) yields SEHNR for CDR1 and FQNEAQ for CDR2. In the case of this clone: Its antigen has not been determined. No much larger clone is present one base from it, and per-base qualities are unavailable.

Sequences were obtained from peripheral blood. The V and J segments used are TRBV7-9 and TRBJ1-2; no D segment can be confidently identified. The receptor's source is a woman between 45 and 65 years old with active or convalescent COVID-19. The CDR3 region has the sequence CASSPGEGGSNYGYTF. The base sequence is TGTGCCAGCAGCCCTGGGGAGGGAGGATCTAACTATGGCTACACCTTC.